This TCR beta chain stems from a study of blood T cells in healthy people across ages. Study-wide results and limits: Naive T cell percentage and TCR beta diversity correlated strongly.

Through a sample-barcoded 5' primer and a J-beta primer mix, a second PCR was run for roughly 7 to 11 cycles. TCRdb analysed the 5' RACE reads with MiXCR anew, one entry per CDR3 protein. The table has roughly 1,000,000 distinct CDR3 sequences, under 30% seen once; the top ten hold approximately 0.79%. V was shortened by 2 bases and J by 3 bases, with 11 bases between the two germline ends. The germline V gene has CDR1 MNHEY and CDR2 SVGAGI. CDR3 length: 15 amino acids. Worth noting for this clonotype: Its cognate antigen is unknown.

Another study also made use of these data, one on T cells of mothers and their children. Per that paper: Study donors consisted of a few healthy Caucasian mothers and their six children.

The rearrangement links TRBV6-5 to TRBJ1-5, with D perhaps TRBD1 (6 bases). Source material: blood. This clonotype was sampled from a girl aged 2-9 years in good health. CDR3 amino acids: CASSYNGGVNQPQHF. Here the CDR3 DNA reads TGTGCCAGCAGTTACAATGGGGGCGTCAATCAGCCCCAGCATTTT.